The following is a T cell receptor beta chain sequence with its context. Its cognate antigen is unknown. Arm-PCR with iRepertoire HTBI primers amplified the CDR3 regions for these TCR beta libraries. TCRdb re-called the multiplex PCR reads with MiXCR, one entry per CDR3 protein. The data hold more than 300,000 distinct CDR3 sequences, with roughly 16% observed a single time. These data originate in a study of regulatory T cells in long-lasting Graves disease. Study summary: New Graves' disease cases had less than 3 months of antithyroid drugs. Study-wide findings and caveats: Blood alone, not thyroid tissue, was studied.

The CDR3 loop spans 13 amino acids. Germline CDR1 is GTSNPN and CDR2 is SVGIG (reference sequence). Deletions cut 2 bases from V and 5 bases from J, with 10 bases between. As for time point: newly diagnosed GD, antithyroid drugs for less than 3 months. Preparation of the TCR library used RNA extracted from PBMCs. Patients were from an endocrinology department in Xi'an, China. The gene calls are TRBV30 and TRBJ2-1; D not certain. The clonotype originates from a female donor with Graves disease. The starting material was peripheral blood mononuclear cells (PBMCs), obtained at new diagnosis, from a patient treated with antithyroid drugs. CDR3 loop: CAWSPLTNNEQFF. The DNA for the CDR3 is TGTGCCTGGAGTCCTCTTACTAACAATGAGCAGTTCTTC.